A selection of T cell receptor beta chains follows, all from one sample in a study of T cells in Graves' hyperthyroidism and ophthalmopathy. TCRdb re-called the multiplex PCR reads with MiXCR, one entry per CDR3 protein. The table has under 350,000 distinct CDR3 sequences, roughly an eighth seen once. The material sequenced was blood. Every receptor here comes from a woman aged 40 to 50 with Graves' ophthalmopathy. Each CDR3 is given with its conserved first and last residue. A D gene is named only where the DNA matches it firmly. Some rows have no size entry. The others give once, few or many, or a class for an expanded clone.

j_call	d_call	clone_size	v_call	cdr3_aa	cdr3_nt
TRBJ1-2	-	many	TRBV24-1	CATSDPRDSNYGYTF	TGTGCCACCAGTGATCCCAGGGATTCGAACTATGGCTACACCTTC
TRBJ1-1	-	many	TRBV11-2	CASGEPPEGKNTEAFF	TGTGCCAGCGGCGAGCCACCGGAGGGAAAGAACACTGAAGCTTTCTTT
TRBJ2-1	-	-	TRBV6-5	CASSYRPRGSYNEQFF	TGTGCCAGCAGTTACCGCCCAAGGGGGTCCTACAATGAGCAGTTCTTC
TRBJ1-2	-	many	TRBV20-1	CSASRAGSAPTDGYTF	TGCAGTGCTAGTCGGGCGGGAAGTGCCCCTACGGATGGCTACACCTTC
TRBJ2-1	-	-	TRBV9	CASSVASRGYNEQFF	TGTGCCAGCAGCGTAGCCAGTCGGGGATACAATGAGCAGTTCTTC
TRBJ2-7	-	-	TRBV18	CASSRAETNYEQYF	TGTGCCAGCTCACGGGCAGAGACTAACTACGAGCAGTACTTC
TRBJ1-1	-	-	TRBV5-1	CASSPGGFMNTEAFF	TGCGCCAGCAGCCCCGGCGGGTTCATGAACACTGAAGCTTTCTTT
TRBJ2-3	-	few	TRBV14	CASSQDLGSTDTQYF	TGTGCCAGCAGCCAAGATCTCGGGAGCACAGATACGCAGTATTTT
TRBJ1-2	-	many	TRBV2	CASSLSRYGYTF	TGTGCCAGCAGCTTGAGCCGGTATGGCTACACCTTC
TRBJ2-7	-	few	TRBV15	CATSRDLTYKNPGEQYF	TGTGCCACCAGCAGAGATTTAACCTATAAAAACCCAGGCGAGCAGTACTTC
TRBJ2-2	-	-	TRBV12-3/TRBV12-4	CASSFFRGGGGELFF	TGTGCCAGCAGTTTTTTCAGGGGTGGTGGAGGGGAGCTGTTTTTT
TRBJ2-7	-	-	TRBV20-1	CSAPDPVGNTYEQYF	TGCAGTGCTCCAGACCCGGTAGGGAATACCTACGAGCAGTACTTC
TRBJ2-1	-	many	TRBV24-1	CATSVWESSYNEQFF	TGTGCCACCAGTGTATGGGAGAGCTCCTACAATGAGCAGTTCTTC
TRBJ2-1	-	-	TRBV3-1	CASSQEGDGYNEQFF	TGTGCCAGCAGCCAAGAAGGGGACGGGTACAATGAGCAGTTCTTC
TRBJ1-2	-	few	TRBV19	CASAWGGDGYTF	TGTGCCAGTGCCTGGGGGGGAGATGGCTACACCTTC
TRBJ1-2	-	-	TRBV29-1	CSGQENYGYTF	TGCAGCGGACAGGAGAACTATGGCTACACCTTC
TRBJ2-1	-	few	TRBV19	CASSIEARNPSNEQFF	TGTGCCAGTAGCATCGAAGCTAGAAATCCATCCAATGAGCAGTTCTTC
TRBJ1-3	-	few	TRBV7-9	CASSQDGGSGNTIYF	TGTGCCAGCAGCCAGGACGGTGGCTCTGGAAACACCATATATTTT
TRBJ2-1	TRBD2	many	TRBV5-1	CASSPRLADSYNEQFF	TGCGCCAGCAGCCCACGACTAGCCGATTCCTACAATGAGCAGTTCTTC
TRBJ1-4	-	few	TRBV20-1	CSARDHSLFPQSSLFF	TGCAGTGCTAGAGATCACTCCTTATTCCCACAGTCTAGTCTGTTTTTT
TRBJ2-7	-	many	TRBV6-2/TRBV6-3	CASTPSPTSEQYF	TGTGCCAGCACTCCTAGCCCAACGAGCGAGCAGTACTTC
TRBJ1-1	TRBD1	many	TRBV4-2	CASSHPNRGGNTEAFF	TGTGCCAGCAGCCATCCCAACAGGGGAGGCAACACTGAAGCTTTCTTT
TRBJ1-1	-	-	TRBV5-6	CASSLAVTFSGGAFF	TGTGCCAGCAGCTTGGCCGTGACATTCTCGGGTGGAGCTTTCTTT
TRBJ2-5	-	many	TRBV12-3/TRBV12-4	CASSFAGTTQETQYF	TGTGCCAGCAGTTTTGCCGGGACAACCCAAGAGACCCAGTACTTC
TRBJ1-5	-	many	TRBV11-2	CASSLTDHSNQPQHF	TGTGCCAGCAGCTTGACAGATCATAGCAATCAGCCCCAGCATTTT
TRBJ2-2	-	-	TRBV20-1	CSARNRRANTGELFF	TGCAGTGCTAGGAACCGAAGAGCGAACACCGGGGAGCTGTTTTTT
TRBJ2-7	TRBD1	many	TRBV28	CASSPSGQGHSYEQYF	TGTGCCAGCAGTCCATCGGGACAGGGTCATTCCTACGAGCAGTACTTC
TRBJ1-5	-	-	TRBV19	CASSQGTGTRRAHQPQHF	TGTGCCAGTAGCCAAGGAACCGGGACGCGAAGGGCGCATCAGCCCCAGCATTTT
TRBJ2-1	TRBD2	-	TRBV18	CASSPPRGRSYNEQFF	TGTGCCAGCTCACCACCTCGCGGGAGGTCCTACAATGAGCAGTTCTTC
TRBJ1-6	-	-	TRBV10-3	CAIKGSDYNSPLHF	TGTGCCATCAAGGGGAGCGACTATAATTCACCCCTCCACTTT
TRBJ1-1	TRBD1	many	TRBV5-4	CASRKTGDERTEAFF	TGTGCCAGCAGGAAGACAGGGGACGAACGGACTGAAGCTTTCTTT
TRBJ1-4	TRBD1	-	TRBV28	CAARNRGVLDREKLFF	TGTGCCGCCCGTAACAGGGGTGTCCTAGATCGTGAAAAACTGTTTTTT
TRBJ2-1	TRBD2	many	TRBV2	CASNRRTSGRSNEQFF	TGTGCCAGCAACAGAAGGACTAGCGGGAGGAGCAATGAGCAGTTCTTC
TRBJ2-7	TRBD2	many	TRBV28	CASSLLGGRALEQYF	TGTGCCAGCAGTTTACTCGGCGGGAGGGCCCTCGAGCAGTACTTC
TRBJ2-5	TRBD2	many	TRBV20-1	CSARDGTSVQETQYF	TGCAGTGCTAGAGACGGGACTAGCGTTCAAGAGACCCAGTACTTC
TRBJ1-5	-	many	TRBV2	CASSGPGRTNQPQHF	TGTGCCAGCAGCGGCCCGGGACGGACTAATCAGCCCCAGCATTTT
TRBJ2-7	TRBD2	-	TRBV5-4	CASSLLSSGRYEQYF	TGTGCCAGCAGCTTGTTGTCTAGCGGGAGGTACGAGCAGTACTTC
TRBJ2-1	-	few	TRBV14	CASNGQSPYNEQFF	TGTGCCAGCAACGGGCAGTCCCCTTACAATGAGCAGTTCTTC
TRBJ1-6	-	few	TRBV7-8	CASSLTRGAYNSPLHF	TGTGCCAGCAGCTTAACGAGGGGAGCCTATAATTCACCCCTCCACTTT
TRBJ1-1	-	-	TRBV7-6	CASSLEGVGGTEAFF	TGTGCCAGCAGCTTAGAAGGGGTGGGGGGCACTGAAGCTTTCTTT
TRBJ1-3	TRBD1	many	TRBV6-1	CASSVVLGTGILSSGNTIYF	TGTGCCAGCAGTGTGGTGTTGGGGACAGGGATACTAAGCTCTGGAAACACCATATATTTT
TRBJ2-7	TRBD2	many	TRBV27	CASSLASGGAYEQYF	TGTGCCAGCAGCCTGGCCAGCGGGGGGGCCTACGAGCAGTACTTC
TRBJ2-1	TRBD2	many	TRBV7-9	CASIKQQRDSYNEQFF	TGTGCCAGCATCAAGCAACAGCGGGACTCCTACAATGAGCAGTTCTTC
TRBJ2-1	-	many	TRBV28	CASSQGGNEQFF	TGTGCCAGCAGTCAGGGGGGCAATGAGCAGTTCTTC
TRBJ2-7	-	many	TRBV5-1	CASSTPDRTYEQYF	TGCGCCAGCAGCACGCCGGACCGTACCTACGAGCAGTACTTC
TRBJ1-2	TRBD1	-	TRBV6-2/TRBV6-3	CASSYSARDREWGLYGYTF	TGTGCCAGCAGTTACTCGGCCCGGGACAGGGAGTGGGGTTTGTATGGCTACACCTTC
TRBJ1-4	-	few	TRBV12-3/TRBV12-4	CASTRLGQLNANEKLFF	TGTGCCAGCACCCGACTGGGACAATTAAACGCTAATGAAAAACTGTTTTTT
TRBJ1-5	-	-	TRBV19	CASSMGAGPNQPQHF	TGTGCCAGTAGTATGGGGGCAGGACCAAATCAGCCCCAGCATTTT
TRBJ2-2	TRBD1	once	TRBV5-1	CASSGGQANTVELFF	TGCGCCAGCAGCGGGGGACAGGCGAACACCGTGGAGCTGTTTTTT
TRBJ1-6	-	many	TRBV11-2	CASSSGTQNSPLHF	TGTGCCAGCAGCTCCGGGACACAGAATTCACCCCTCCACTTT
TRBJ2-1	TRBD2	many	TRBV11-3	CASSLRVAGDEQFF	TGTGCCAGCAGCTTAAGGGTAGCGGGGGATGAGCAGTTCTTC
TRBJ2-1	-	many	TRBV7-8	CASSREGRAYNEQFF	TGTGCCAGCAGCCGAGAGGGGCGAGCCTACAATGAGCAGTTCTTC
TRBJ1-2	-	few	TRBV7-9	CASSPIGTDGYTF	TGTGCCAGCAGCCCAATCGGGACGGATGGCTACACCTTC
TRBJ1-2	-	-	TRBV6-1	CASSEGHQGGYGYTF	TGTGCCAGCAGTGAAGGGCACCAGGGTGGCTATGGCTACACCTTC
TRBJ2-1	-	many	TRBV5-1	CASSNGAAPLTNEQFF	TGCGCCAGCAGCAACGGAGCGGCCCCCCTAACCAATGAGCAGTTCTTC
TRBJ1-1	-	-	TRBV11-1	CASSPMDLNTQAFF	TGTGCCAGCAGCCCTATGGACCTAAACACTCAAGCTTTCTTT
TRBJ1-1	-	few	TRBV5-6	CASSGGDASTEAFF	TGTGCCAGCAGCGGAGGCGACGCGAGCACTGAAGCTTTCTTT
TRBJ1-5	-	many	TRBV11-2	CASSLFYDQPQHF	TGTGCCAGCAGCTTATTCTATGATCAGCCCCAGCATTTT
TRBJ1-5	TRBD1	-	TRBV6-1	CASSPTGRGQPQHF	TGTGCCAGCAGTCCGACAGGGAGGGGTCAGCCCCAGCATTTT